This TCR beta chain was sequenced during a study of early T cells in non-severe SARS-CoV-2 infection. Whole-study context: Chains were not paired, and sequencing was done on bulk RNA from unsorted whole blood.

Unique molecular identifier tags were affixed to discrete cDNA molecules. Each CDR3 protein is one row after TCRdb ran MiXCR on the 5' RACE reads. The data show more than 55,000 distinct CDR3 sequences, with around 12% seen just once and less than 1.5% held by the top ten. Study-wide points: Anti-spike CD8 responses were favored by VDJdb matching, which missed private and CD4 specificities.

This clonotype has at least ten counts. Its specificity is not known. The germline gives CDR1 SGHTA, CDR2 FQGNSA. Trimming cost V 6 bases and J 2 bases, with 3 bases left between them. This CDR3 spans 11 amino acids. The specimen sequenced was whole blood. The TCR sequence derives from an adult who was a healthcare worker with PCR-confirmed SARS-CoV-2 infection or an uninfected control (not recorded which). The gene calls are TRBV7-2 and TRBJ2-3; the D is unclear. CDR3 bases: TGTGCCAGCAGTTACACAGATACGCAGTATTTT. It specifies CASSYTDTQYF.